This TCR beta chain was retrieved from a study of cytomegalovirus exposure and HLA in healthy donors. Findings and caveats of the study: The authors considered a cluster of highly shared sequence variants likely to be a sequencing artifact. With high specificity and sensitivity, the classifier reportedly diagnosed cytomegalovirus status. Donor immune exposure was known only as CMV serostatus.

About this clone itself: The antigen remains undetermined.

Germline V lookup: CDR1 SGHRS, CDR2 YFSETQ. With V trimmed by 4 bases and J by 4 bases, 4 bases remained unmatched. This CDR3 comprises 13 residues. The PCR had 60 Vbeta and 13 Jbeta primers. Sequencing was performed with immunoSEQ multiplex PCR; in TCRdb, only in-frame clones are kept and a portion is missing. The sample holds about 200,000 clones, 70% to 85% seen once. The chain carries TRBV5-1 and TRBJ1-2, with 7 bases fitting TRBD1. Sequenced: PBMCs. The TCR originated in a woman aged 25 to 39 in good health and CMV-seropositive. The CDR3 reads CASSGAGGYGYTF. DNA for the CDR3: TGCGCCAGCAGCGGAGCAGGGGGCTATGGCTACACCTTC. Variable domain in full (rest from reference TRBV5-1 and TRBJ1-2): KAGVTQTPRYLIKTRGQQVTLSCSPISGHRSVSWYQQTPGQGLQFLFEYFSETQRNKGNFPGRFSGRQFSNSRSEMNVSTLELGDSALYLCASSGAGGYGYTFGSGTRLTVV.